This T cell receptor beta chain was observed in a study of OX40 agonist ivuxolimab in advanced cancers. Study details: Patients received ivuxolimab, an agonistic anti-OX40 (CD134) antibody. Aged 23 to 79 with a mean of roughly 65 years, they were 75% to 85% male.

Of note for this clone: The antigen is not known.

Findings and limits, study-wide: Expanded clones tended on average to be more numerous among CD8+ T cells than CD4+.

Libraries were prepared by immunoSEQ multiplex PCR; TCRdb keeps only in-frame clonotypes and omits some of them. The sample includes roughly 28,000 clones, 80% to 90% of them seen just once. The trim removed 5 bases at V and 4 bases at J, leaving 7 bases unmatched. From germline, CDR1 is SEHNR and CDR2 FQNEAQ (reference sequence). The length of the CDR3 is 15 residues. This chain uses TRBV7-9 with TRBJ2-2; 7 bases map to TRBD1. The sample consisted of CD4+ or CD8+ T cells sorted from blood, taken in a trial of the OX40 agonist ivuxolimab. This clonotype was sampled from an adult with an advanced solid tumor such as melanoma, head and neck, liver or kidney cancer. CDR3 protein: CASSTTGTGTGELFF. In DNA form, the CDR3 reads TGTGCCAGCAGCACGACAGGGACCGGCACCGGGGAGCTGTTTTTT.